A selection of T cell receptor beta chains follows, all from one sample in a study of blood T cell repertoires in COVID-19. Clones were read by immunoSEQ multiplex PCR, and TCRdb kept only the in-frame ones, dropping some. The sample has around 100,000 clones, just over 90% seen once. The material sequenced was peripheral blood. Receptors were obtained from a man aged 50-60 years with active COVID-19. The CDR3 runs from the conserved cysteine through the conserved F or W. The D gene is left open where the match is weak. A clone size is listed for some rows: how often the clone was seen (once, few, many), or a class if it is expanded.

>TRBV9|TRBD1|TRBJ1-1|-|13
CASSVTGETEAFF
TGTGCCAGCAGCGTGACAGGGGAGACTGAAGCTTTCTTT
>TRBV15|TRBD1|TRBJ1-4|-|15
CATSSVQGPGEKLFF
TGTGCCACCAGCAGTGTACAGGGGCCGGGTGAAAAACTGTTTTTT
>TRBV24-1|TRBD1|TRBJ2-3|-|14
CAASPGQAADTQYF
TGTGCCGCTTCGCCGGGACAGGCGGCAGATACGCAGTATTTT
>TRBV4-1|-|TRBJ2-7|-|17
CASSQDLGAGSAYEQYF
TGCGCCAGCAGCCAAGATCTGGGGGCGGGTAGTGCCTACGAGCAGTACTTC
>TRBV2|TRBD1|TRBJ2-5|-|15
CASSEEGRGWETQYF
TGTGCCAGCAGTGAAGAGGGCAGGGGGTGGGAGACCCAGTACTTC
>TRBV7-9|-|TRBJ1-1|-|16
CASSLDNMSGLAEAFF
TGTGCCAGCAGCTTAGATAATATGTCAGGGCTCGCTGAAGCTTTCTTT
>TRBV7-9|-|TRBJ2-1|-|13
CASSQTASVEQFF
TGTGCCAGCAGCCAGACTGCGTCGGTGGAGCAGTTCTTC
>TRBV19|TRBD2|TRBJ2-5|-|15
CASSRKLAGKETQYF
TGTGCCAGTAGTCGTAAACTAGCGGGCAAAGAGACCCAGTACTTC
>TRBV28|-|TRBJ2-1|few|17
CASSPTSSGRGYNEQFF
TGTGCCAGCAGTCCCACATCGAGCGGCCGGGGGTACAATGAGCAGTTCTTC
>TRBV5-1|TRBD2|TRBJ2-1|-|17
CASSLGRLAGPYNEQFF
TGCGCCAGCAGCTTGGGACGACTAGCGGGTCCCTACAATGAGCAGTTCTTC
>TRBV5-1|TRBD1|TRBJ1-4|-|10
CASRGDSLIF
TGCGCCAGCAGAGGGGACAGCCTTATTTTT
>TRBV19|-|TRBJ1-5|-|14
CASSRQGYGQPQHF
TGTGCCAGTAGTAGGCAGGGTTACGGCCAGCCCCAGCATTTT
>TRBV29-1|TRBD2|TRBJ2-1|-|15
CSVDKLAGGPNEQFF
TGCAGCGTTGACAAACTAGCGGGAGGGCCAAATGAGCAGTTCTTC
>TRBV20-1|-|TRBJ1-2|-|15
CSASAPGQLTYGYTF
TGCAGTGCTAGTGCCCCCGGACAGCTAACCTATGGCTACACCTTC
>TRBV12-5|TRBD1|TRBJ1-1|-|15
CASGLAGTGSTEAFF
TGTGCTAGTGGTTTGGCCGGGACAGGGAGCACTGAAGCTTTCTTT
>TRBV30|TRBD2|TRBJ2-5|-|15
CAWSRGASGRETQYF
TGTGCCTGGAGCCGAGGGGCTAGCGGGAGAGAGACCCAGTACTTC
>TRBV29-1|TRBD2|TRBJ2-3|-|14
CSASASGSTDTQYF
TGCAGCGCCTCGGCTAGCGGGAGTACAGATACGCAGTATTTT
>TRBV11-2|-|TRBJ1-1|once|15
CASSLDLRQNTEAFF
TGTGCCAGCAGCTTAGATCTCAGGCAGAACACTGAAGCTTTCTTT
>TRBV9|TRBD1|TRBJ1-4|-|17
CASSVGRQGARNEKLFF
TGTGCCAGCAGCGTAGGGAGACAGGGGGCGCGTAATGAAAAACTGTTTTTT
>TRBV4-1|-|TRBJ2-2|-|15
CASSQAGRNTGELFF
TGCGCCAGCAGCCAAGCGGGGAGAAACACCGGGGAGCTGTTTTTT
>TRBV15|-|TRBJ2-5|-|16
CATSAHGGTGGETQYF
TGTGCCACCAGCGCACACGGCGGCACTGGAGGAGAGACCCAGTACTTC
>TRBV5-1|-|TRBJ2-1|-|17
CASSLLASSSSYNEQFF
TGCGCCAGCAGCTTGTTAGCTAGCTCGAGCTCCTACAATGAGCAGTTCTTC
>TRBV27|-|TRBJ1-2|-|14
CASSAVTGFYGYTF
TGTGCCAGCAGTGCCGTCACAGGGTTCTATGGCTACACCTTC
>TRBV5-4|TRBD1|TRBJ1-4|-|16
CASSLYGQAKREKLFF
TGTGCCAGCAGCTTGTACGGACAGGCCAAGAGGGAAAAACTGTTTTTT
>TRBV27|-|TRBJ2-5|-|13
CASSLQGSNSQYF
TGTGCCAGCAGCTTACAGGGCTCCAATTCCCAGTACTTC